The rows below give T cell receptor beta chains drawn from one sample of a study of brain T cells in children with intractable seizures. Profiled with immunoSEQ multiplex PCR; TCRdb holds only in-frame clones, not every one. The sample has roughly 69,000 clones; about 96% are singletons. Sequencing was performed on peripheral blood, taken at surgery. These receptors originate from a boy under two years old with focal cortical dysplasia and intractable seizures. The CDR3 runs from the conserved cysteine through the conserved F or W. The order of the fields is clone size, J gene, D gene, V gene, CDR3 length, CDR3 DNA, CDR3 protein. A D gene is named only where the DNA matches it firmly. Rows give clone size only sometimes, using once, few, many, or a class for an expanded clone.

-,TRBJ2-5,-,TRBV11-2,13,TGTGCCAGCAGGGGTACTAGCCGCGAGACCCAGTACTTC,CASRGTSRETQYF
-,TRBJ2-7,TRBD2,TRBV27,16,TGTGCCAGCAGTTTATCCCCGACTAGCGCCGACTACGAGCAGTACTTC,CASSLSPTSADYEQYF
-,TRBJ2-1,-,TRBV13,16,TGTGCCAGCAGCTCGCTGACGGGGTTAACCTACAATGAGCAGTTCTTC,CASSSLTGLTYNEQFF
-,TRBJ2-1,TRBD2,TRBV19,19,TGTGCCAGTAGTAGGGGGACTAGCGGGAGGTCCCAGTTACGGAATGAGCAGTTCTTC,CASSRGTSGRSQLRNEQFF
-,TRBJ2-7,TRBD2,TRBV3-1/TRBV3-2,15,TGTGCCAGCAGCCAAACGGCTAGCGGGAGGTACGAGCAGTACTTC,CASSQTASGRYEQYF
once,TRBJ1-1,-,TRBV5-4,13,TGTGCCAGCAGACAGTCAACTGGGGGGGAAGCTTTCTTT,CASRQSTGGEAFF
once,TRBJ2-3,-,TRBV10-3,13,TGTGCCATCAGTGATGGGGTCGCAGATACGCAGTATTTT,CAISDGVADTQYF
-,TRBJ1-1,-,TRBV20-1,10,TGCAGTGGGGAGTCAGGGGCGGCTTTCTTT,CSGESGAAFF
-,TRBJ2-7,TRBD1,TRBV5-1,15,TGCGCCAGCAGCCCAAGTCCCGGGACAGGGTTTATATCGAACTTC,CASSPSPGTGFISNF
few,TRBJ2-4,-,TRBV19,16,TGTGCCAGTAGTATTAATCTCCAGGGACCCAAAAACATTCAGTACTTC,CASSINLQGPKNIQYF
-,TRBJ2-7,TRBD2,TRBV18,14,TGTGCCAGCTCAGCGGGACTAGCCCTCTACGAGCAGTACTTC,CASSAGLALYEQYF
-,TRBJ2-7,TRBD2,TRBV7-3,15,TGTGCCAGCAGGTCTAGCGGGAGCCCAATCTACGAGCAGTACTTC,CASRSSGSPIYEQYF
-,TRBJ2-3,TRBD2,TRBV10-3,16,TGTGCCATCAGTGGACTAGCGGGGATCCTGGGGGATACGCAGTATTTT,CAISGLAGILGDTQYF
-,TRBJ1-6,-,TRBV9,14,TGTGCCAGCAGCGTAAGCCAGAGTAATTCACCCCTCCACTTT,CASSVSQSNSPLHF
-,TRBJ2-7,-,TRBV7-2,14,TGTGCCAGCAGCTTCCCCATTCGCCCATACGAGCAGTACTTC,CASSFPIRPYEQYF
-,TRBJ1-4,-,TRBV20-1,13,TGCAGTGCTAGTACGGGGCGGGATGAAAAACTGTTTTTT,CSASTGRDEKLFF
-,TRBJ2-3,-,TRBV19,15,TGTGCCAGTAGCCCGGGGACCAATAACCTAGATACGCAGTATTTT,CASSPGTNNLDTQYF
-,TRBJ2-2,TRBD2,TRBV5-1,18,TGCGCCAGCAGCCCTGGGACTAGCGGGGGCCCGAACACCGGGGAGCTGTTTTTT,CASSPGTSGGPNTGELFF
-,TRBJ2-1,-,TRBV11-3,13,TGTGCCAGCAGCCGGTTAGCATACAATGAGCAGTTCTTC,CASSRLAYNEQFF
-,TRBJ2-1,-,TRBV7-2,15,TGTGCCAGCAGCTTAGCGGGCGCTACATTCGATGAGCAGTTCTTC,CASSLAGATFDEQFF
-,TRBJ1-5,TRBD1,TRBV19,15,TGTGCCAGTAGTATTGTAGGGGGCTCCAATCAGCCCCAGCATTTT,CASSIVGGSNQPQHF
-,TRBJ1-2,-,TRBV7-2,10,TGTGCCAGCTGGGGTCATGGCTACACCTTC,CASWGHGYTF
-,TRBJ2-1,-,TRBV7-6,11,TGTGCCAGCAGCTCGGGGAATGAGCAGTTCTTC,CASSSGNEQFF
-,TRBJ1-1,TRBD1,TRBV5-6,16,TGTGCCAGCAGCTTGGTTTTGACAGGGAGGAACACTGAAGCTTTCTTT,CASSLVLTGRNTEAFF
-,TRBJ2-7,-,TRBV4-3,13,TGCGCCAGCAGCCAGGGGCTAGGGACCGAGCAGTACTTC,CASSQGLGTEQYF
-,TRBJ2-3,TRBD2,TRBV11-2,18,TGTGCCAGCAGCACCCATCCCCTAGCGGGAGGGAACACAGATACGCAGTATTTT,CASSTHPLAGGNTDTQYF
-,TRBJ2-7,TRBD1,TRBV10-3,16,TGTGCCATCAGTTCTAAGACAGGGGGTCGTTCCTACGAGCAGTACTTC,CAISSKTGGRSYEQYF
-,TRBJ2-5,-,TRBV10-3,15,TGTGCCATCAGTGCCCGAGGGGGAGATCAAGAGACCCAGTACTTC,CAISARGGDQETQYF
-,TRBJ2-7,-,TRBV6-5,13,TGTGCCAGCATTGACTCTAGTATCGGCGGGCAGTACTTC,CASIDSSIGGQYF
-,TRBJ1-1,TRBD1,TRBV28,18,TGTGCCAGCAGCTTAAGACAGGGGTTTGTTTTGTTGAACACTGAAGCTTTCTTT,CASSLRQGFVLLNTEAFF
-,TRBJ2-7,-,TRBV10-3,14,TGTGCCATCAGAGACGGCAGGGGCGCCTACGAGCAGTACTTC,CAIRDGRGAYEQYF
-,TRBJ2-5,-,TRBV19,13,TGTGCCAGTAGTAAGGGGTCGGGAGAGACCCAGTACTTC,CASSKGSGETQYF
-,TRBJ2-7,TRBD2,TRBV3-1/TRBV3-2,15,TGTGCCACGGGACTAGCGGGAGTGGCCGACTACGAGCAGTACTTC,CATGLAGVADYEQYF
-,TRBJ2-7,TRBD2,TRBV5-1,15,TGCGCCAGCAGCTTGGGACTAGCGGGAGGGTACGAGCAGTACTTC,CASSLGLAGGYEQYF
-,TRBJ2-3,TRBD2,TRBV9,14,TGTGCCAGCAGTGCCGGGACTAGCGAAGATACGCAGTATTTT,CASSAGTSEDTQYF
-,TRBJ1-1,-,TRBV2,12,TGTGCCAGCGAGGCAGAGAACACTGAAGCTTTCTTT,CASEAENTEAFF
once,TRBJ2-1,TRBD2,TRBV7-9,17,TGTGCCAGCAGCTTAGTCGATCGAGCGGGGGGAGAAAATGAGCAGTTCTTC,CASSLVDRAGGENEQFF
-,TRBJ1-6,TRBD1,TRBV7-8,16,TGTGCCAGCAGCATCGACAGGGGGCGCGTTAATTCACCCCTCCACTTT,CASSIDRGRVNSPLHF
-,TRBJ2-2,-,TRBV6-5,14,TGTGCCAGCAGTTACTCCCTTGCAACCGGGGAGCTGTTTTTT,CASSYSLATGELFF
-,TRBJ1-5,TRBD1,TRBV19,13,TGTGCCAGTAGCTGGACAGGGGATCAGCCCCAGCATTTT,CASSWTGDQPQHF
-,TRBJ1-1,-,TRBV10-3,13,TGTGCCATCAGAGAGGGGTGGGACACTGAAGCTTTCTTT,CAIREGWDTEAFF
-,TRBJ2-1,TRBD2,TRBV9,18,TGTGCCAGCAGTGCTACTAGCGGGAGTGGGGTCTCCTACAATGAGCAGTTCTTC,CASSATSGSGVSYNEQFF
-,TRBJ1-5,-,TRBV6-5,13,TGTGCCAGCAGTACAGAACAGGGACAGCCCCAGCATTTT,CASSTEQGQPQHF
once,TRBJ2-7,-,TRBV15,14,TGTGCCACCAGCAGGACAAACGACCGTTACGAGCAGTACTTC,CATSRTNDRYEQYF
-,TRBJ1-5,-,TRBV28,16,TGTGCCAGCAGTTTCAGGGATCGGGCCTTCAATCAGCCCCAGCATTTT,CASSFRDRAFNQPQHF
-,TRBJ1-1,-,TRBV6-5,13,TGTGCCAGCAGTCTGGATGGGTACACTGAAGCTTTCTTT,CASSLDGYTEAFF